The clone carrying this TCR beta chain was counted between two and nine times. Its cognate antigen is unknown. Trimming left V 2 bases short and J 4 bases short, with 6 bases between. CDR1 DFQATT and CDR2 SNEGSKA come from the germline V gene (reference sequence). This CDR3 spans 11 amino acids. PCR involved 60 Vbeta and 13 Jbeta primers. The assay was immunoSEQ multiplex PCR, and TCRdb's table has in-frame clones only and misses some. The sample has 150,000 to 200,000 clones, more than 80% seen once. The data belong to a study of cytomegalovirus exposure and HLA in healthy donors. Study observations and caveats: Association of 16,951 TCR beta sequences with HLA alleles was found at 0.05 false discovery rate in a later analysis.

V gene TRBV20-1 combines with J gene TRBJ2-7; D is ambiguous. Sequenced sample: PBMCs. The receptor was derived from a woman under 30 in good health and CMV-seronegative. The CDR3 loop is CSARPMYEQYF. Written as DNA, the CDR3 is TGCAGTGCTAGACCAATGTACGAGCAGTACTTC.